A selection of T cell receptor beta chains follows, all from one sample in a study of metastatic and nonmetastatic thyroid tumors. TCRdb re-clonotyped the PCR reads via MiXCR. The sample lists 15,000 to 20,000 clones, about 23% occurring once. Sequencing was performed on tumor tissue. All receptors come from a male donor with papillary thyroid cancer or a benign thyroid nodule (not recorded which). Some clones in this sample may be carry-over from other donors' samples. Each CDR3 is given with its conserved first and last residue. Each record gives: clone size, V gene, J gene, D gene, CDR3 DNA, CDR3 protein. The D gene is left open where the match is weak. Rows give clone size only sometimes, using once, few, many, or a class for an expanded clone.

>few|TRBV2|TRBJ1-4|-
TGTTCCTCATCGGCGACAGATAATGAAAAACTGTTTTTT
CSSSATDNEKLFF
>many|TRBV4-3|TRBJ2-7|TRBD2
TGCGCCAGCAGCCGCGCGGGGGGGGAATCCTACGAGCAGTACTTC
CASSRAGGESYEQYF
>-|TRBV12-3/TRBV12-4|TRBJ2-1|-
TGTGCCATCAGTTTTTACGCGGGCGGAGTCTACAATGAGCAGTTCTTC
CAISFYAGGVYNEQFF
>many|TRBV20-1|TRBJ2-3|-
TGCAGTGCCCCAGACCAGACAGATACGCAGTATTTT
CSAPDQTDTQYF
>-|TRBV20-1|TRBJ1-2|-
TGCAGTGCTAAGGGAGGGGCAACTGGCTACACCTTC
CSAKGGATGYTF
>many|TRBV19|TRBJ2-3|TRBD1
TGTGCCAGTAGTAACAGGGGCTACACCTCATCAGATACGCAGTATTTT
CASSNRGYTSSDTQYF
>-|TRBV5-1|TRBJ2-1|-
TGCGCCAGCAGCTTTGAGCTAACGCGATCCTACAATGAGCAGTTCTTC
CASSFELTRSYNEQFF
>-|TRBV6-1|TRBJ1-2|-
TGTGCCAGCAGGTTCACCTCTTTTGAGGGCTACACCTTC
CASRFTSFEGYTF
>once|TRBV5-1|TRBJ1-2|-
TGCGCCAGCTTCTTGGGGGACAACTATGGCTACACCTTC
CASFLGDNYGYTF
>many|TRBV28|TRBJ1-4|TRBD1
TGTGCCAGCAGCACTTGGCAGGGGGGGGTAGCTAATGAAAAACTGTTTTTT
CASSTWQGGVANEKLFF
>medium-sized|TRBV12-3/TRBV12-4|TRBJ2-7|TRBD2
TGTGCCAGCAGTTTAAGGATTGGACTAGCGGGAGTTAGCTACGAGCAGTACTTC
CASSLRIGLAGVSYEQYF
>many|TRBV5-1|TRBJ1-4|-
TGCGCCAGCAGCTCGGGACATGGAGAGGAAAAACTGTTTTTT
CASSSGHGEEKLFF
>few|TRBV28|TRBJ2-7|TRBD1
TGTGCCAGCAGCCAAGGGGACAGCCCGTCCTACGAGCAGTACTTC
CASSQGDSPSYEQYF
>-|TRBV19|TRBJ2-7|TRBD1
TGTGCCAGAAGTATAGGGGGCAGGCACTACGAGCAGTACTTC
CARSIGGRHYEQYF
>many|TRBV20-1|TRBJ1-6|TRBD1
TGCAGTGCATGGGACAGGGGACCCAATTCACCCCTCCACTTT
CSAWDRGPNSPLHF
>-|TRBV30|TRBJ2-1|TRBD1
TGTGCCTGGAGCGGGGAGGTCCAGGGGGCTCACAATGTGCAGTTCTTC
CAWSGEVQGAHNVQFF
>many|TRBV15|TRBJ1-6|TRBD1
TGTGCCACCAGCAGAACTCTAGGGACAGGGGTTGATAATTCACCCCTCCACTTT
CATSRTLGTGVDNSPLHF
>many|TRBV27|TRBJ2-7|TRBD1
TGTGCCAGCAGTACTACAGGGGGAGGATACGAGCAGTACTTC
CASSTTGGGYEQYF
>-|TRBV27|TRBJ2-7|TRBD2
TGTGCCAGCCGGGGACTAGCGGGCTACGAGCAGTACTTC
CASRGLAGYEQYF
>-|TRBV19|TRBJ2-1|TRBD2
TGTGCCAGTAGTTCCGGGACTAGCGTGTACAATGAGCAGTTCTTC
CASSSGTSVYNEQFF
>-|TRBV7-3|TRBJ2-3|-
TGTGCCAGCAGCCCCGGATCTGGAGGCGCCACAGATACGCAGTATTTT
CASSPGSGGATDTQYF
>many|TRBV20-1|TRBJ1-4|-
TGCAGTGCCACGGTCGGTGGGGGGCGCATTGAAAAACTGTTTTTT
CSATVGGGRIEKLFF
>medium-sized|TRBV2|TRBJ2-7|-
TGTGCCAGCAGTGAACGGGCAGGTGGGACCTACGAGCAGTACTTC
CASSERAGGTYEQYF
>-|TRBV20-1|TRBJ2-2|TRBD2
TGCAGTGCTAGAGCCAGCGGGAGTGGGACCGGGGAGCTGTTTTTT
CSARASGSGTGELFF
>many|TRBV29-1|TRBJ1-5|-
TGCAACCACAGGGAATACGGGCAGCCCCAGCATTTT
CNHREYGQPQHF
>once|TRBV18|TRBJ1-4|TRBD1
TGTGCCAGCTCACCAGGACAGGGGGAAAAACTGTTTTTT
CASSPGQGEKLFF
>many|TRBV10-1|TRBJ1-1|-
TGCGCCAGCAGTTTAGACCGGAACACTGAAGCTTTCTTT
CASSLDRNTEAFF
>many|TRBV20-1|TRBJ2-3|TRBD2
TGCAGTGCTAGGGCGGGAGGGACAGATACGCAGTATTTT
CSARAGGTDTQYF
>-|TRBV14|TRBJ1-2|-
TGTGCCAGCAGCCAAGATAGGGTCCGCCAGTCCTTC
CASSQDRVRQSF
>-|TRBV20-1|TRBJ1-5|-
TGCAGTGCTAGAGATAGCCGGGGCCAGATGAGCAATCAGCCCCAGCATTTT
CSARDSRGQMSNQPQHF
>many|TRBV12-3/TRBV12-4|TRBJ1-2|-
TGTGCCAGCAGTTTAGGGGCGGATTTCTATGGCTACACCTTC
CASSLGADFYGYTF
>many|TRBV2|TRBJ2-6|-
TGTGCCAGCAGGAGAGCCTTCTCTGGGGCCAACGTCCTGACTTTC
CASRRAFSGANVLTF
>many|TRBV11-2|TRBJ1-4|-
TGTGCCAGCAGCTCTGCTGATCCGGGTGAAAAACTGTTTTTT
CASSSADPGEKLFF
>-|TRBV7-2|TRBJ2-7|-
TGTGCCAGCAGCTACTACACGCTTCGCGAGCAGTACTTC
CASSYYTLREQYF
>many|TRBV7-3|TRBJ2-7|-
TGTGCCAGCAGCTCCCTTTGGGGAAGCGAGCAGTACTTC
CASSSLWGSEQYF
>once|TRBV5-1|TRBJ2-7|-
TGCGCCAGCGGAGAGACAGGCTCCTCCTACGAGCAGTACTTC
CASGETGSSYEQYF
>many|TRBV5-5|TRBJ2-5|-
TGTGCCAGCAGCCTACCGCAGACGTACCAAGAGACCCAGTACTTC
CASSLPQTYQETQYF
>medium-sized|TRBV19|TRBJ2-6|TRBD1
TGTGCCAGTAGTATCATGGGACAGGGTGCTTCTGGGGCCAACGTCCTGACTTTC
CASSIMGQGASGANVLTF
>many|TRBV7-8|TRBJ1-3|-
TGTGCCAGCAGCACGCCCGAGACGGCTGGAAACACCATATATTTT
CASSTPETAGNTIYF
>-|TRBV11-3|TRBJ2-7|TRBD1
TGTGCCAGCAAAGCCGGGACAGGGTTCAATGAGCAGTACTTC
CASKAGTGFNEQYF
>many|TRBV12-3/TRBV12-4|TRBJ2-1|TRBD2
TGTGCCAGCAGTTTGTATAGGACTAGCGGGGCCGTCTACAATGAGCAGTTCTTC
CASSLYRTSGAVYNEQFF
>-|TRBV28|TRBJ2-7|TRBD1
TGTGCCAGACCCAGGGACAGATACTACGAGCAGTACTTC
CARPRDRYYEQYF
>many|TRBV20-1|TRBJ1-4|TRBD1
TGCAGTGCTAAACAGGGGCGTGAAAAACTGTTTTTT
CSAKQGREKLFF
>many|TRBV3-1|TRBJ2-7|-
TGTGCCAGCAGCCAGGGGTATTACGAGCAGTACTTC
CASSQGYYEQYF
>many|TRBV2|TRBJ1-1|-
TGTGCCAGTTCAATGAACACTGAAGCTTTCTTT
CASSMNTEAFF
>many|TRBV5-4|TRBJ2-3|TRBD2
TGTGCCAGCAGCTCCCCGCTAGCGGTATTGACAGATACGCAGTATTTT
CASSSPLAVLTDTQYF
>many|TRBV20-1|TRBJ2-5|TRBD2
TGCAGTGCTAGATTGGCGGGAGGGAGACAAGAGACCCAGTACTTC
CSARLAGGRQETQYF
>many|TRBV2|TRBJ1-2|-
TGTGCCAGCGGTCTTCCCCTGCACGGCTACACCTTC
CASGLPLHGYTF
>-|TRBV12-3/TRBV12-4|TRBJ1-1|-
TGTGCCAGCCTCCCCTGGGGTGAAGGGAGGACTTTCTTT
CASLPWGEGRTFF
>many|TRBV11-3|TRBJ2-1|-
TGTGCCAGCAGCTCAAGAGGTTCCTACAATGAGCAGTTCTTC
CASSSRGSYNEQFF